These T cell receptor beta chains were read from a single sample in a study of identical twins. TCRdb ran MiXCR on the 5' RACE reads and lists one entry per CDR3 protein. The repertoire includes a few hundred thousand distinct CDR3 sequences, approximately 9.6% of them detected once, and roughly 3% sits in the top ten. The sample was also linked to a second study, of yellow fever vaccine responses in identical twins.

Sequencing was performed on PBMCs. Every receptor here comes from a woman in her late teens or twenties in good health. CDR3s include the opening cysteine and the closing phenylalanine or tryptophan. The order of the fields is CDR3 protein, CDR3 length, clone size, V gene, J gene. Clone size, where shown, is once, few, many, or a class for clones that have expanded.

CDR3 protein: CASKGQGSFGYTF; CDR3 length: 13; clone size: -; V gene: TRBV2; J gene: TRBJ1-2
CDR3 protein: CASSSATGAYYNEQFF; CDR3 length: 16; clone size: many; V gene: TRBV6-1; J gene: TRBJ2-1
CDR3 protein: CSVAKWDSSSYNEQFF; CDR3 length: 16; clone size: few; V gene: TRBV29-1; J gene: TRBJ2-1
CDR3 protein: CASYHQWWELFF; CDR3 length: 12; clone size: many; V gene: TRBV12-3/TRBV12-4; J gene: TRBJ2-2
CDR3 protein: CASSRGLSDEQYF; CDR3 length: 13; clone size: few; V gene: TRBV27; J gene: TRBJ2-7
CDR3 protein: CASMSGSETQYF; CDR3 length: 12; clone size: -; V gene: TRBV6-1; J gene: TRBJ2-5
CDR3 protein: CAISDPAEAKNIQYF; CDR3 length: 15; clone size: -; V gene: TRBV10-3; J gene: TRBJ2-4
CDR3 protein: CASSLAGTGTGARQPQHF; CDR3 length: 18; clone size: few; V gene: TRBV7-8; J gene: TRBJ1-5
CDR3 protein: CSTRGGIDHEQYF; CDR3 length: 13; clone size: many; V gene: TRBV29-1; J gene: TRBJ2-7
CDR3 protein: CASSQRTAGWDTGELFF; CDR3 length: 17; clone size: few; V gene: TRBV5-4; J gene: TRBJ2-2
CDR3 protein: CASGAGVYEQYF; CDR3 length: 12; clone size: -; V gene: TRBV7-8; J gene: TRBJ2-7